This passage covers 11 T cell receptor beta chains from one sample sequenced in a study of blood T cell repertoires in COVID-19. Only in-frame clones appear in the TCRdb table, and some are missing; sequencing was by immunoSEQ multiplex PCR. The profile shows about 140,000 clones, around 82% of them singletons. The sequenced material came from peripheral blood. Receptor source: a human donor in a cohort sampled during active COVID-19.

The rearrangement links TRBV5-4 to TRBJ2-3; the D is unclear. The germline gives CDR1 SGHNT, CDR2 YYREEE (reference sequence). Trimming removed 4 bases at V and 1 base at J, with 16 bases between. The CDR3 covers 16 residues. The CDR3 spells CASSPIMQQGTDTQYF. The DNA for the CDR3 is TGTGCCAGCAGCCCAATCATGCAACAAGGCACAGATACGCAGTATTTT.

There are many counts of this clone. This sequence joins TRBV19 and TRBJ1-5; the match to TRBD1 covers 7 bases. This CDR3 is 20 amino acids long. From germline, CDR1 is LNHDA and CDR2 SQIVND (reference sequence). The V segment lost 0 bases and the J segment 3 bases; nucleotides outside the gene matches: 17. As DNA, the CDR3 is TGTGCCAGTAGTATAGATCTAAGTGCAGGGGCAGGGGGAAACAATCAGCCCCAGCATTTT. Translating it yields CASSIDLSAGAGGNNQPQHF.

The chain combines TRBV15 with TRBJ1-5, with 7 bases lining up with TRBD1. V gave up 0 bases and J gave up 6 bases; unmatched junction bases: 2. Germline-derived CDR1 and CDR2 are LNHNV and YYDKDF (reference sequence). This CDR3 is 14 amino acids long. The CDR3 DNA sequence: TGTGCCACCAGCAGAGAATACAGGGGTCAGCCCCAGCATTTT. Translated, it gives CATSREYRGQPQHF.

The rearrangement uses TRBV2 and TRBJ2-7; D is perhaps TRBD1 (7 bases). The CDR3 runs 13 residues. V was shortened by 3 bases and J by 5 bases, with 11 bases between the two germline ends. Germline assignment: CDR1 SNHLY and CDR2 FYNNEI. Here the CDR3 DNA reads TGTGCCAGCAGTGAGGGGGGACAGAACGAGCAGTACGTC. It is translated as CASSEGGQNEQYV.

CDR3 in DNA: TGTGCCAGCAGCTTAGTTCGGCAGGACAATGAGCAGTTCTTC. Its translation: CASSLVRQDNEQFF. The chain couples TRBV11-3 to TRBJ2-1; no clear D gene. The germline CDR1 and CDR2 sequences are SGHNT and YENEEA. The CDR3 length is 14 residues. V lost 1 base to trimming and J lost 5 bases, with 9 bases between them.

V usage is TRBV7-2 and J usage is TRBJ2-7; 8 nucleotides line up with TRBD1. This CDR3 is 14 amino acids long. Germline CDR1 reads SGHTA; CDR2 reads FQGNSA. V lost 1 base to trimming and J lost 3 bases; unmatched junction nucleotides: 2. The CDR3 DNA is TGTGCCAGCAGCTTAGGGACAGGGTACTACGAGCAGTACGTC. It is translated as CASSLGTGYYEQYV.

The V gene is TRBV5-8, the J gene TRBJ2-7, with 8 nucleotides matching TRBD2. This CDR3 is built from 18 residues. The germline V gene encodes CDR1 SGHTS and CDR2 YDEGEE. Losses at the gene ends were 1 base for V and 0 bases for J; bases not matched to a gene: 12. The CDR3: CASSLMASGSVTSYEQYV. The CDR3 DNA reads TGTGCCAGCAGCTTGATGGCCAGCGGGAGTGTAACCTCCTACGAGCAGTACGTC.

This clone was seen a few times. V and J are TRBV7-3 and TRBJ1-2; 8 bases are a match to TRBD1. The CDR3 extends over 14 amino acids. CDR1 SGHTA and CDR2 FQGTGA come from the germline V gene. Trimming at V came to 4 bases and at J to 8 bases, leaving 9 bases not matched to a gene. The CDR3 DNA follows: TGTGCCAGCAGCTCCCCGACAGGGGCAGGGGGCTACACCTTC. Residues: CASSSPTGAGGYTF. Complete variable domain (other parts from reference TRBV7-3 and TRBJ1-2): GAGVSQTPSNKVTEKGKYVELRCDPISGHTALYWYRQSLGQGPEFLIYFQGTGAADDSGLPNDRFFAVRPEGSVSTLKIQRTERGDSAVYLCASSSPTGAGGYTFGSGTRLTVV.

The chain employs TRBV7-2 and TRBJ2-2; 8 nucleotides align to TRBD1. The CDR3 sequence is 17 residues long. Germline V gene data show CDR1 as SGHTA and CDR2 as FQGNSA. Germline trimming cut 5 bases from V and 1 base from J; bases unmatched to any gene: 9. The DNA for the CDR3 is TGTGCCAGCAGCCTACTATTAGGGACAGGGAACACCGGGGAGCTGTTTTTT. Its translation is CASSLLLGTGNTGELFF.

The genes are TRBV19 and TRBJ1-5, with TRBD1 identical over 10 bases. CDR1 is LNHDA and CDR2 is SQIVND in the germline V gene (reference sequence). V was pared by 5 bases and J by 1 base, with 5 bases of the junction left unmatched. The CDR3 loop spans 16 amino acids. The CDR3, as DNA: TGTGCCAGTAGTTCCCGGGACAGGGGAAGCAATCAGCCCCAGCATTTT. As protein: CASSSRDRGSNQPQHF.

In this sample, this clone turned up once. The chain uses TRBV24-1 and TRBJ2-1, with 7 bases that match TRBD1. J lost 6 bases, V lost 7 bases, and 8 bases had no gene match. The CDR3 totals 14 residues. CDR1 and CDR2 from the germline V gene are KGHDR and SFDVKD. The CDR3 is CATRRDRASNEQFF. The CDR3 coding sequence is TGTGCCACCAGAAGAGACAGGGCGAGCAATGAGCAGTTCTTC.